This T cell receptor beta chain was found in a study of cytomegalovirus exposure and HLA in healthy donors. Use of 60 Vbeta and 13 Jbeta primers characterized the PCR. The repertoire was sequenced with immunoSEQ multiplex PCR; TCRdb's copy has only in-frame clones and lacks some. The table has about 120,000 clones, roughly 80% seen once; the top ten hold 2.1%. The CDR3 consists of 13 residues. V lost 8 bases and J 0 bases, leaving 10 bases between the germline ends. Looked up from germline, CDR1 is SGHTA and CDR2 is FQGNSA. The receptor was derived from a man under 40 in good health and CMV-seronegative. The rearrangement links TRBV7-2 to TRBJ1-1; no reliable D call. The specimen sequenced was PBMCs. CDR3 residues: CASGNQMNTEAFF. For the CDR3, the DNA is TGTGCCAGCGGCAATCAGATGAACACTGAAGCTTTCTTT.